Each of the 22 T cell receptor beta chains below was sequenced from the same sample in a study of cytomegalovirus exposure and HLA in healthy donors. The PCR made use of 60 Vbeta and 13 Jbeta primers. TCRdb's copy holds only in-frame clones and misses some; the assay was immunoSEQ multiplex PCR. This table holds about 62,000 clones, 65% to 85% found once. Sequencing input: PBMCs. The origin of the receptors is a woman aged 25 to 45 in good health and CMV-seronegative.

This clone showed up just once. The rearrangement links TRBV7-2 to TRBJ1-5; unclear D gene. V lost 1 base and J 3 bases, leaving 4 bases between the germline ends. The CDR3 spans 13 residues. CDR1 and CDR2 from the germline V gene are SGHTA and FQGNSA. The CDR3 nucleotides read TGTGCCAGCAGCTTAGATAACAATCAGCCCCAGCATTTT. Translation: CASSLDNNQPQHF. Filled out from reference TRBV7-2 and TRBJ1-5, the complete variable domain reads GAGVSQSPSNKVTEKGKDVELRCDPISGHTALYWYRQSLGQGLEFLIYFQGNSAPDKSGLPSDRFSAERTGGSVSTLTIQRTQQEDSAVYLCASSLDNNQPQHFGDGTRLSIL.

The chain links TRBV11-2 to TRBJ1-2; tentatively, D is TRBD1 (5 bases). CDR1 SGHAT and CDR2 FQNNGV come from the germline V gene. The CDR3 spans 15 residues. V was trimmed by 0 bases and J by 2 bases, leaving 10 bases between them. CDR3 region: CASSLEGGWNYGYTF. The CDR3 region has the DNA TGTGCCAGCAGCTTAGAGGGGGGATGGAACTATGGCTACACCTTC.

This chain connects TRBV6-4 to TRBJ2-3, with 11 positions matching TRBD2. Germline V lookup: CDR1 MRHNA, CDR2 SNTAGT. V gave up 5 bases and J gave up 4 bases; unmatched junction bases: 5. The CDR3 is made up of 15 amino acids. The CDR3: CASSSTSGAADTQYF. CDR3 in DNA: TGTGCCAGCAGTTCGACTAGCGGGGCGGCAGATACGCAGTATTTT.

This clone showed up just a few times. The V call is TRBV10-2, the J call TRBJ2-2, with TRBD1 identical over 8 bases. With V trimmed by 0 bases and J by 7 bases, 7 bases remained unmatched. Germline V lookup: CDR1 WSHSY, CDR2 SAAADI. The length of the CDR3 is 16 residues. The CDR3 DNA is TGCGCCAGCAGTGAGTCTGGGGACAGGTCCCACGGGGAGCTGTTTTTT. Translated: CASSESGDRSHGELFF.

This clone occurred once. J is TRBJ2-1 and V is TRBV6-6, with D unclear. V was cut by 0 bases and J by 6 bases, with 9 bases left in between. The CDR3 is 14 amino acids. The germline V gene encodes CDR1 MNHNY and CDR2 SVGAGI (reference sequence). CDR3 coding DNA: TGTGCCAGCAGTTACTCCGGTAGCACCAATGAGCAGTTCTTC. This sequence encodes CASSYSGSTNEQFF.

CDR3 protein: CASSKDNRWNTEAFF. The CDR3 coding sequence is TGTGCCAGCAGCAAAGATAACAGATGGAACACTGAAGCTTTCTTT. The V and J genes are TRBV21-1 and TRBJ1-1; the DNA was not compared with TRBD1, the D call given in the table. TRBV21-1 is a known pseudogene. This CDR3 comprises 15 residues.

The chain has TRBV6-6 and TRBJ2-7; 9 bases are shared with TRBD1. This CDR3 is 15 amino acids long. Germline loops: CDR1 MNHNY, CDR2 SVGAGI (reference sequence). The V and J ends lost 0 bases and 2 bases, in that order; junction bases with no gene match: 2. DNA of the CDR3: TGTGCCAGCAGTTACTCCCGGGACAGGGCCTACGAGCAGTACTTC. This encodes CASSYSRDRAYEQYF.

This clone has only a few counts. The J gene is TRBJ1-1, the V gene TRBV18; the D is unclear. The CDR3 runs 18 residues. Germline V lookup: CDR1 KGHSH, CDR2 LQKENI. Trimming took 1 base from V and 1 from J, leaving 19 bases between them. CDR3 in amino acids: CASSPLVTGTEKNTEAFF. DNA of the CDR3: TGTGCCAGCTCACCACTGGTTACGGGTACTGAAAAGAACACTGAAGCTTTCTTT.

Comment on this clone: At the DNA level, this CDR3 is encoded by other sequences in the same sample as well. The chain links TRBV7-9 to TRBJ1-1; 9 nucleotides align to TRBD1. This CDR3 is built from 14 residues. Trimming at V came to 5 bases and at J to 5 bases, leaving 6 bases not matched to a gene. Looked up from germline, CDR1 is SEHNR and CDR2 is FQNEAQ (reference sequence). CDR3 DNA sequence: TGTGCCAGCAGCGGAGGACAGGGGCGAACTGAAGCTTTCTTT. It specifies CASSGGQGRTEAFF.

The chain joins TRBV30 to TRBJ1-3, with D possibly TRBD1 on 6 matching bases. Germline-derived CDR1 and CDR2 are GTSNPN and SVGIG (reference sequence). Trimming stripped 3 bases from V and 1 base from J, with 7 bases between. The CDR3 runs 13 residues. CDR3 DNA sequence: TGTGCCTGGAGCGGACAGTCTGGAAACACCATATATTTT. Amino acid sequence: CAWSGQSGNTIYF.

The chain combines TRBV19 with TRBJ1-5, with 10 bases lining up with TRBD1. J gave up 1 base and V 4 bases, and 7 bases lay outside the gene matches. This CDR3 comprises 17 residues. In germline, CDR1 is LNHDA, CDR2 SQIVND (reference sequence). CDR3 loop: CASSSDRGRGSNQPQHF. DNA for the CDR3: TGTGCCAGTAGTAGCGACAGGGGGCGAGGAAGCAATCAGCCCCAGCATTTT.

The chain is built from TRBV29-1 and TRBJ1-5; 9 bases agree with TRBD1. Germline V gene sequence: CDR1 SQVTM, CDR2 ANQGSEA. This CDR3 is built from 13 residues. The trim removed 6 bases at V and 3 bases at J, leaving 3 bases unmatched. The CDR3 DNA sequence: TGCAGCGTAGGACAGGGGACCAATCAGCCCCAGCATTTT. It yields the protein CSVGQGTNQPQHF.

The V call is TRBV2, the J call TRBJ2-7, with 7 bases fitting TRBD1. Trimming cost V 3 bases and J 12 bases; bases outside gene matches: 2. The CDR3 consists of 10 residues. Germline V gene lookup returns CDR1 SNHLY and CDR2 FYNNEI. The CDR3 nucleotides read TGTGCCAGCAGTGACAGGGGGTCGTACTTC. Protein sequence: CASSDRGSYF.

The CDR3 DNA reads as TGTGCCCTCAGGTGGGCACCCAACACCGGGGAGCTGTTTTTT. It translates to CALRWAPNTGELFF. The rearrangement links TRBV6-6 to TRBJ2-2; D not resolved. The germline CDR1 and CDR2 sequences are MNHNY and SVGAGI (reference sequence). V dropped 11 bases and J dropped 2 bases, with 15 bases sitting between them. The CDR3 runs 14 residues.

The V gene is TRBV28, the J gene TRBJ2-5, with D perhaps matching TRBD1 (6 bases). The CDR3 has 14 residues. Trimming took 3 bases from V and 2 from J, leaving 10 bases between them. The germline CDR1 and CDR2 sequences are MDHEN and SYDVKM. CDR3 amino acids: CASSLGGQQETQYF. The CDR3 region has the DNA TGTGCCAGCAGTTTGGGCGGACAGCAAGAGACCCAGTACTTC. Based on the CDR3 plus reference TRBV28 and TRBJ2-5, the full variable domain is DVKVTQSSRYLVKRTGEKVFLECVQDMDHENMFWYRQDPGLGLRLIYFSYDVKMKEKGDIPEGYSVSREKKERFSLILESASTNQTSMYLCASSLGGQQETQYFGPGTRLLVL.

This sequence joins TRBV7-2 and TRBJ1-2, with 7 bases lining up with TRBD1. The germline CDR1 and CDR2 sequences are SGHTA and FQGNSA. After removal of 2 bases from V and 4 bases from J, the junction contained 10 bases not matched to a gene. This CDR3 contains 16 residues. In DNA, the CDR3 is TGTGCCAGCAGCTTAATTACAGGGGCGGACCTCTATGGCTACACCTTC. Translating it yields CASSLITGADLYGYTF.

CDR3 nucleotides: TGTGCCAGCAGTTTTCTAGCGGGGCTGTACAATGAGCAGTTCTTC. It is translated as CASSFLAGLYNEQFF. The chain couples TRBV28 to TRBJ2-1; the match to TRBD2 covers 9 bases. This CDR3 contains 15 residues. Losses at the gene ends were 3 bases for V and 4 bases for J; bases not matched to a gene: 4. From germline, CDR1 is MDHEN and CDR2 SYDVKM.

The chain carries TRBV12-5 and TRBJ1-1; tentative D call: TRBD1 (6 bases). CDR3 length: 14 amino acids. The V end was cut by 3 bases, the J end by 6 bases, with 14 bases between. Germline V gene lookup returns CDR1 LGHNT and CDR2 FRNRAP. The CDR3 protein is CASGFTGMRAEAFF. Written as DNA, the CDR3 is TGTGCTAGTGGTTTTACAGGGATGCGGGCTGAAGCTTTCTTT.

This clone was observed once. The chain couples TRBV10-3 to TRBJ2-5; D might be TRBD1 (5 bases). The germline V gene has CDR1 ENHRY and CDR2 SYGVKD. CDR3 length equals 14 residues. V was cut by 0 bases and J by 5 bases, with 10 bases left in between. The CDR3 reads CAISESKGWETQYF. CDR3 in DNA: TGTGCCATCAGTGAGTCCAAGGGGTGGGAGACCCAGTACTTC.

This clone turned up a few times. The chain is built from TRBV6-5 and TRBJ2-7, with D unresolved. Germline CDR1 and CDR2: MNHEY and SVGAGI. The CDR3 extends over 15 amino acids. The germline V and J ends were trimmed by 6 bases and 1 base, with 16 bases remaining between them. CDR3 nucleotides: TGTGCCAGCAGCTCCACAGCTGATAGTTCCTACGAGCAGTACTTC. This gives the protein CASSSTADSSYEQYF.

V is TRBV19 and J is TRBJ2-7; TRBD2 is a possible D gene (6 bases). Per germline, CDR1 LNHDA and CDR2 SQIVND (reference sequence). CDR3 size: 13 residues. V was trimmed by 5 bases and J by 6 bases, leaving 14 bases between them. As DNA, the CDR3 is TGTGCCAGTAGTGGAGGGCACTATGGCGAGCAGTACTTC. Its translation is CASSGGHYGEQYF.

In nucleotides, the CDR3 is TGCGCCAGCAGCCAAGGACAGGGTAAGAACACTGAAGCTTTCTTT. It encodes CASSQGQGKNTEAFF. The chain carries TRBV4-1 and TRBJ1-1, with TRBD1 matching 7 bases. CDR3 length equals 15 residues. V shed 1 base, J shed 1 base, and the junction held 3 bases outside the gene matches. Germline CDR1 reads MGHRA; CDR2 reads YSYEKL.